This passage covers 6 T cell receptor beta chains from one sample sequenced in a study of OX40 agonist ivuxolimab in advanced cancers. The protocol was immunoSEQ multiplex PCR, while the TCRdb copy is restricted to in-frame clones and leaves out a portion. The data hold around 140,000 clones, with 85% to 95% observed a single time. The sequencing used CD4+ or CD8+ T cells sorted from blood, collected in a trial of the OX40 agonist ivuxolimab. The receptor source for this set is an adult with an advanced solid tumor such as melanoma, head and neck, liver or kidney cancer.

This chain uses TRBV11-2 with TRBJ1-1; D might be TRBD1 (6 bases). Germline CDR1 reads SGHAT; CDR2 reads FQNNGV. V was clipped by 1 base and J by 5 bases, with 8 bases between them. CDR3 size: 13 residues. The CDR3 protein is CASSLGRGTEAFF. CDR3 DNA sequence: TGTGCCAGCAGCTTAGGCAGGGGAACTGAAGCTTTCTTT.

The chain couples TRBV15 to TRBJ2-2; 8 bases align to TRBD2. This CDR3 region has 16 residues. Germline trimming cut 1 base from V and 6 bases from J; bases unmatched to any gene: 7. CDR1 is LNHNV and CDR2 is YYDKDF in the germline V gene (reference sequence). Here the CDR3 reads CATSRGVGLAAGELFF. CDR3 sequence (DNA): TGTGCCACCAGCAGAGGGGTTGGACTAGCAGCCGGGGAGCTGTTTTTT.

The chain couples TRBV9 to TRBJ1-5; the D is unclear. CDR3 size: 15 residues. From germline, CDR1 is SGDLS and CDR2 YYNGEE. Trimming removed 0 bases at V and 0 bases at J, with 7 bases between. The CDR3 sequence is CASSVEGYSNQPQHF. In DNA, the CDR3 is TGTGCCAGCAGCGTAGAGGGTTATAGCAATCAGCCCCAGCATTTT.

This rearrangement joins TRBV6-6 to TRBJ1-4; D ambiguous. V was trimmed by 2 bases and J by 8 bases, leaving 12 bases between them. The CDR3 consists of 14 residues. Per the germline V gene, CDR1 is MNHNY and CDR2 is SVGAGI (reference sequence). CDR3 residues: CASSYGGAGEKLFF. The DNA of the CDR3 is TGTGCCAGCAGTTACGGAGGAGCGGGGGAAAAACTGTTTTTT.

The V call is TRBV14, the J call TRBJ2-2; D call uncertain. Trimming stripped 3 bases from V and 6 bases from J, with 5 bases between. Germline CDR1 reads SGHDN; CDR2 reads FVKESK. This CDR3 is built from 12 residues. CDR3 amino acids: CASSHWAGELFF. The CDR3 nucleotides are TGTGCCAGCAGCCATTGGGCCGGGGAGCTGTTTTTT.

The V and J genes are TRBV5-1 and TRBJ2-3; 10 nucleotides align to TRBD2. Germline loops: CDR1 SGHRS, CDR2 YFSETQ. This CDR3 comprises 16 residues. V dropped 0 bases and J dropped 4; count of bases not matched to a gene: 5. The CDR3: CASSLGVAGGADTQYF. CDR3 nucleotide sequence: TGCGCCAGCAGCTTGGGGGTAGCGGGAGGCGCAGATACGCAGTATTTT.